These 9 T cell receptor beta chains were sequenced from one sample in a study of beta chain features in type 1 diabetes. Sequenced material consisted of expressed TCRB transcripts (all of the isolated RNA was reverse transcribed). The data were produced by immunoSEQ multiplex PCR, yet TCRdb's version contains in-frame clones alone and is incomplete. The sample contains more than 300,000 clones, 6.5% to 10% of which appear only once. Specimen: central memory CD4+ T cells from blood. The receptors derive from a woman between 18 and 29 years old in good health.

The J gene is TRBJ2-7, the V gene TRBV6-6, with 7 bases identical to TRBD1. V lost 6 bases and J lost 3; bases outside the gene matches: 8. Per the germline V gene, CDR1 is MNHNY and CDR2 is SVGAGI (reference sequence). CDR3 size: 14 residues. The CDR3 spells CASSRDRDGYEQYF. CDR3 nucleotides: TGTGCCAGCAGCCGAGACAGGGACGGCTACGAGCAGTACTTC.

This clone was found many times. V usage is TRBV7-2 and J usage is TRBJ1-2, with 7 bases aligning to TRBD1. Germline values: CDR1 SGHTA, CDR2 FQGNSA. J lost 8 bases, V lost 1 base, and 1 base had no gene match. This CDR3 region has 12 residues. The CDR3 coding sequence is TGTGCCAGCAGCTTAGTAGGGGGCGGCTACACCTTC. Translated: CASSLVGGGYTF.

About this clone: One junction end disagrees with the germline gene, perhaps due to a read error. The rearrangement joins TRBV7-7 to TRBJ2-1, with a possible D match to TRBD2 (5 bases). CDR3 length equals 13 residues. Germline V lookup: CDR1 SSHAT, CDR2 FNYEAQ (reference sequence). DNA of the CDR3: TGTGCTAGCAGCTTCTCTTTTAGCGATAAGCAGTTCTTC. The encoded protein is CASSFSFSDKQFF. Combining the CDR3 with reference TRBV7-7 and TRBJ2-1 gives the whole variable domain GAGVSQSPRYKVTKRGQDVTLRCDPISSHATLYWYQQALGQGPEFLTYFNYEAQPDKSGLPSDRFSAERPEGSISTLTIQRTEQRDSAMYRCASSFSFSDKQFFGPGTRLTVL.

About this clone: This may arise from a read error, as a much more abundant clone is one base away. The chain couples TRBV15 to TRBJ2-4; D is undetermined. Germline V gene lookup returns CDR1 LNHNV and CDR2 YYDKDF (reference sequence). The CDR3 runs 15 residues. In DNA form, the CDR3 reads TGTACCACCAGCAGAGATCACGGGTGGCAAAACATTCAGTACTTC. It codes for CTTSRDHGWQNIQYF.

V gene TRBV29-1 combines with J gene TRBJ1-2; tentative D call: TRBD1 (5 bases). The CDR3 runs to 14 residues. V was cut by 7 bases and J by 2 bases, with 17 bases left in between. Germline CDR1 and CDR2: SQVTM and ANQGSEA. The CDR3 reads CSAGGRGRNYGYTF. The CDR3 bases are TGCAGCGCCGGAGGGAGGGGAAGAAACTATGGCTACACCTTC. Combining the CDR3 with reference TRBV29-1 and TRBJ1-2 gives the whole variable domain SAVISQKPSRDICQRGTSLTIQCQVDSQVTMMFWYRQQPGQSLTLIATANQGSEATYESGFVIDKFPISRPNLTFSTLTVSNMSPEDSSIYLCSAGGRGRNYGYTFGSGTRLTVV.

In this sample, this clone turned up a few times. The chain uses TRBV5-4 and TRBJ2-3; 11 bases line up with TRBD2. Germline V gene data show CDR1 as SGHNT and CDR2 as YYREEE (reference sequence). This CDR3 comprises 16 residues. The J segment lost 1 base and the V segment lost 3 bases, leaving 4 bases of the junction unmatched. The CDR3 DNA follows: TGTGCCAGCAGCTCAACTAGCGGGAGTGGCACAGATACGCAGTATTTT. Translation: CASSSTSGSGTDTQYF.

Only a few counts were recorded for this clone. For the CDR3, the DNA is TGTGCCAGTAGTATTGGCCCAGTACGCGGGGAGCTGTTTTTT. It encodes CASSIGPVRGELFF. V and J are TRBV19 and TRBJ2-2, with D unclear. V shed 3 bases and J shed 7 bases, with 12 bases lying between them. Germline CDR1 reads LNHDA; CDR2 reads SQIVND (reference sequence). The CDR3 runs to 14 residues.

This clone was detected ten times or more. The chain combines TRBV10-3 with TRBJ2-1; the D is unclear. With 6 bases removed from V and 8 bases from J, the gap between germline ends came to 17 bases. This CDR3 has 14 amino acids. Germline V gene lookup returns CDR1 ENHRY and CDR2 SYGVKD. In nucleotides, the CDR3 is TGTGCCATCAGAAGGGATCCCGAGGTAGATGAGCAGTTCTTC. Protein product: CAIRRDPEVDEQFF.

There are many counts of this clone. The chain joins TRBV7-3 to TRBJ2-7; D call uncertain. Germline CDR1 is SGHTA and CDR2 is FQGTGA. The V end lost 2 bases, the J end lost 0 bases, and 5 bases lay between the germline ends. The CDR3 length is 13 residues. This CDR3 reads CASSLGNSYEQYF. CDR3 coding DNA: TGTGCCAGCAGCTTAGGGAACTCCTACGAGCAGTACTTC.